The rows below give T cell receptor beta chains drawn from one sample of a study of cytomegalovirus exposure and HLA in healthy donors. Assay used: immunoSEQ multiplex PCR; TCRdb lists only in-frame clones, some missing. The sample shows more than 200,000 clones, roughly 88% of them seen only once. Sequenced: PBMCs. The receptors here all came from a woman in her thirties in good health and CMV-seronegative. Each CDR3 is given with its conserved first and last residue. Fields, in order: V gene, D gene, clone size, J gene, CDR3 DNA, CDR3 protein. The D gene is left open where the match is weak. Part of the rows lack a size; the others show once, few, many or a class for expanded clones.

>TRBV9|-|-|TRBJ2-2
TGTGCCAGCAGCCCTTTTCCCGGGGAGCTGTTTTTT
CASSPFPGELFF
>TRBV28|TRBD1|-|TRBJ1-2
TGTGCCAGCAGTTTATTGGGTCAGGGGGCTAGGTATGGCTACACCTTC
CASSLLGQGARYGYTF
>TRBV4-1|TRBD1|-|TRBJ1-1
TGCGCCAGCAGCCGGCTCAAAACACAGGGGGCGGGTACTGAAGCTTTCTTT
CASSRLKTQGAGTEAFF
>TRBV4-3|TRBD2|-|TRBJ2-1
TGCGCCAGCAGCGACGTTGGGGCTAGCGGTAACAATGAGCAGTTCTTC
CASSDVGASGNNEQFF
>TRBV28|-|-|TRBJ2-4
TGTGCCAGCAGTTTAACAATTTCTACTCAGTACTTC
CASSLTISTQYF
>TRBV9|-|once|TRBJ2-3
TGTGCCAGCAGCGTTGACTCGAACACAGATACGCAGTATTTT
CASSVDSNTDTQYF
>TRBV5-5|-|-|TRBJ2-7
TGTGCCAGCAGCCTGCACTACGAGCAGTACTTC
CASSLHYEQYF
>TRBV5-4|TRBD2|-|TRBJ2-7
TGTGCCAGCAGCAACTTAGGACTAGCGGGTATTAGCTACGAGCAGTACTTC
CASSNLGLAGISYEQYF
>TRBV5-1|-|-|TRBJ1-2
TGCGCCAGCAGCGCGGTACCGGCTCCCTCTTGGTTCTATGGCTACACCTTC
CASSAVPAPSWFYGYTF
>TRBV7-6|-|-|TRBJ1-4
TGTGCCAGCAGCTTCGAACAGGGATATGAAAAACTGTTTTTT
CASSFEQGYEKLFF
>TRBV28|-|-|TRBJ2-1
TGTGCCAGCCCCCCCCCACCGGGGGTGACGAATTACAATGAGCAGTTCTTC
CASPPPPGVTNYNEQFF
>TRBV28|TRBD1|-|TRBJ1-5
TGTGCCAGCCGTGACAGGGGGAGCAATCAGCCCCAGCATTTT
CASRDRGSNQPQHF
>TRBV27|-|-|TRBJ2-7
TGTGCCAGCAGTTACGGAGGTCTTAATGTCTACGAGCAGTACTTC
CASSYGGLNVYEQYF
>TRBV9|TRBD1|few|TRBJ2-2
TGTGCCAGCAGCGGATCCGGGACAGGGGTAACCGGGGAGCTGTTTTTT
CASSGSGTGVTGELFF
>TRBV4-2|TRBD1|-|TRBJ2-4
TGTGCCAGCAGCCAAGTGACAGGGGGTGGTGGAAACATTCAGTACTTC
CASSQVTGGGGNIQYF
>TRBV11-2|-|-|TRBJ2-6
TGTGCCAGCAGCTCCGGCCCAAGCTCTGGGGCCAACGTCCTGACTTTC
CASSSGPSSGANVLTF
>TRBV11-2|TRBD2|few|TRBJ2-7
TGTGCCAGCAGCTTAGGGCTAGCGGGAGTTTACGAGCAGTACTTC
CASSLGLAGVYEQYF
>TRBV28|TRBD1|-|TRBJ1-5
TGTGCCAGCAGTTTACGCAAGCCGGACAGGGTTTGGAATCAGCCCCAGCATTTT
CASSLRKPDRVWNQPQHF
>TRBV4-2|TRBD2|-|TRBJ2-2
TGTGCCAGCAGCCACACCACACTAGCGGGAGGGACCGGGGAGCTGTTTTTT
CASSHTTLAGGTGELFF
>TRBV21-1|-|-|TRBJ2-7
TGTGCCAGCAGCAAAAGATGTCGGTGGACGGACCCCAGCTCCTACGAGCAGTACTTC
CASSKRCRWTDPSSYEQYF
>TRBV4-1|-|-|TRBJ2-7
TGCGCCAGCAGCTACGAAGAGTTCTACGAGCAGTACTTC
CASSYEEFYEQYF
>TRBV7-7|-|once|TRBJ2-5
TGTGCCAGCAGCTTAGGGGTTGGTGTTGGCCAAGAGACCCAGTACTTC
CASSLGVGVGQETQYF
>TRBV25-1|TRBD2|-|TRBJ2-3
TGTGCCAGCACGGGACTAGCGGGTGATACGCAGTATTTT
CASTGLAGDTQYF
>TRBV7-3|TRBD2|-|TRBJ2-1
TGTGCCAGCAGCCTAAACGGGGCCACTAGCGGGAGGATAGCTCCCTACAATGAGCAGTTCTTC
CASSLNGATSGRIAPYNEQFF
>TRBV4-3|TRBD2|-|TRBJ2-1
TGCGCCAGCAGCCAAGATAACAAGCGGGAGTACCACCGCTCCTACAATGAGCAGTTCTTC
CASSQDNKREYHRSYNEQFF
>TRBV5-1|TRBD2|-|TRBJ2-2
TGCGCCAGCAGCTTGGAGGGCGGGAGCACCGGGGAGCTGTTTTTT
CASSLEGGSTGELFF
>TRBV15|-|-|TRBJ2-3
TGTGCCACCAGCAGAGATCTTAGAAGCGCAGATACGCAGTATTTT
CATSRDLRSADTQYF
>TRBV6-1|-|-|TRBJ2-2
TGTGCCAGCCGAGGACCTTTAGCTGGGGAGCTGTTTTTT
CASRGPLAGELFF
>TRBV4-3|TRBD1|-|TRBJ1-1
TGCGCCAGCAGCCAGGGGACAGGGGGCGTCGGAGCTTTCTTT
CASSQGTGGVGAFF
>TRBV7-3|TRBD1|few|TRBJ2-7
TGTGCCAGCAGCTTAGACCGAAGGGACAGGGCCACCTACGAGCAGTACTTC
CASSLDRRDRATYEQYF
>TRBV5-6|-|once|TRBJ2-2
TGTGCCAGCAGCTTCCGGGACCGTTCGAACACCGGGGAGCTGTTTTTT
CASSFRDRSNTGELFF
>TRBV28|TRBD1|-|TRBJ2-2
TGTGCCAGCGGAGGGACAGGGGGCGACCGAAACACCGGGGAGCTGTTTTTT
CASGGTGGDRNTGELFF
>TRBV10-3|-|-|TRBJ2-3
TGTGCCATCAGTGATGGTAATACGCAGTATTTT
CAISDGNTQYF
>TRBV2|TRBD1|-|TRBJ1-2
TGTGCCAGCAGTGAAGCGCGATCGACAGGGGATAGGGGGGGCTACACCTTC
CASSEARSTGDRGGYTF
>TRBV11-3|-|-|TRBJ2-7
TGTGCCAGCAGCCCAGGGGGACTCGCCGGTGAATACGAGCAGTACTTC
CASSPGGLAGEYEQYF
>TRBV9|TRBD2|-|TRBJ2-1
TGTGCCAGCAGCGTAGGAGGGGGGACTAGCGGGAGGGATGAGCAGTTCTTC
CASSVGGGTSGRDEQFF
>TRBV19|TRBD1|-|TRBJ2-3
TGTGCCAGTAGCAACACGGGACAGACCACAGATACGCAGTATTTT
CASSNTGQTTDTQYF